The 12 T cell receptor beta chains given below trace back to one sample, sequenced in a study of PD-1 blockade in classical Hodgkin lymphoma. Stated time point: cycle 4 day 1 (C4D1), after 6 weeks of nivolumab. Relapse was seen in all patients after autologous stem cell transplantation, and brentuximab vedotin exposure was variable. Here immunoSEQ multiplex PCR was the method, and the copy in TCRdb shows in-frame clones only, minus some. The table shows under 130,000 clones, with roughly nine tenths occurring only once. Sequencing used peripheral blood mononuclear cells (PBMCs), obtained before the fourth cycle of nivolumab. The receptor set was obtained from a human donor with classical Hodgkin lymphoma.

The chain couples TRBV4-1 to TRBJ2-1; D is unclear. Germline values: CDR1 MGHRA, CDR2 YSYEKL. The CDR3 spans 16 residues. V lost 2 bases, J lost 2 bases, and 13 bases lay in between. CDR3 residues: CASSQPVTDPYNEQFF. In nucleotides, the CDR3 is TGCGCCAGCAGCCAACCCGTGACGGATCCCTACAATGAGCAGTTCTTC.

This chain uses TRBV7-9 with TRBJ1-2; no firm D call. Per the germline V gene, CDR1 is SEHNR and CDR2 is FQNEAQ (reference sequence). The CDR3 consists of 13 residues. Trimming cost V 1 base and J 8 bases, with 11 bases left between them. The CDR3 nucleotides are TGTGCCAGCAGCTTAGAAATGACAATCGGCTACACCTTC. As protein: CASSLEMTIGYTF.

This chain joins TRBV7-2 and TRBJ1-3; 7 bases are a match to TRBD1. Looked up from germline, CDR1 is SGHTA and CDR2 is FQGNSA. V lost 2 bases to trimming and J lost 0 bases; unmatched junction nucleotides: 1. This CDR3 is built from 15 residues. CDR3 residues: CASSLRQGSGNTIYF. CDR3 DNA sequence: TGTGCCAGCAGCTTAAGACAGGGCTCTGGAAACACCATATATTTT.

This clone was counted only a few times. V and J are TRBV6-5 and TRBJ2-6, with no clear D. Looked up from germline, CDR1 is MNHEY and CDR2 is SVGAGI. The V end lost 6 bases, the J end lost 2 bases, and 2 bases lay between the germline ends. The CDR3 totals 12 residues. This CDR3 is CASRAGANVLTF. In DNA form, the CDR3 reads TGTGCCAGCAGGGCTGGGGCCAACGTCCTGACTTTC.

V and J are TRBV11-2 and TRBJ1-1; tentative D call: TRBD1 (5 bases). The CDR3 covers 13 residues. CDR1 SGHAT and CDR2 FQNNGV come from the germline V gene. Trimming cost V 1 base and J 4 bases, with 7 bases left between them. CDR3 nucleotides: TGTGCCAGCAGCTTAGTTGGGGGCACTGAAGCTTTCTTT. Amino acid sequence: CASSLVGGTEAFF.

The chain uses TRBV9 and TRBJ2-1; D is possibly TRBD1 (5 bases). V was clipped by 0 bases and J by 4 bases, with 11 bases between them. Germline assignment: CDR1 SGDLS and CDR2 YYNGEE. The CDR3 length is 15 residues. The CDR3 spells CASSVEGVEYNEQFF. DNA of the CDR3: TGTGCCAGCAGCGTAGAAGGGGTAGAGTACAATGAGCAGTTCTTC.

The genes are TRBV7-6 and TRBJ2-3, with TRBD2 matching 9 bases. This CDR3 comprises 16 residues. The trim removed 5 bases at V and 3 bases at J, leaving 9 bases unmatched. Germline V CDR1 and CDR2: SGHVS, FNYEAQ. CDR3 loop: CASSPAATSGTDTQYF. As DNA, the CDR3 is TGTGCCAGCAGCCCAGCCGCGACTAGCGGAACAGATACGCAGTATTTT.

V gene TRBV19 combines with J gene TRBJ1-1; no definite D call. CDR1 and CDR2 from the germline V gene are LNHDA and SQIVND (reference sequence). Trimming removed 2 bases from V and 6 bases from J, with 16 bases in between. This CDR3 comprises 15 residues. The CDR3 DNA reads as TGTGCCAGTAGTATAAGGGCCGGATCGGGCGCTGAAGCTTTCTTT. Protein: CASSIRAGSGAEAFF. Using reference TRBV19 and TRBJ1-1 for the parts outside the CDR3, the full variable domain is DGGITQSPKYLFRKEGQNVTLSCEQNLNHDAMYWYRQDPGQGLRLIYYSQIVNDFQKGDIAEGYSVSREKKESFPLTVTSAQKNPTAFYLCASSIRAGSGAEAFFGQGTRLTVV.

The V call is TRBV19, the J call TRBJ1-3; 7 positions match TRBD1. Germline values: CDR1 LNHDA, CDR2 SQIVND (reference sequence). V gave up 9 bases and J gave up 3 bases; unmatched junction bases: 8. This CDR3 is 14 amino acids long. CDR3: CARAGQGVGNTIYF. CDR3 bases: TGTGCCAGGGCCGGGCAGGGGGTTGGAAACACCATATATTTT.

The V gene is TRBV5-1, the J gene TRBJ2-7, with unresolved D. Trimming pared 0 bases from V and 3 bases from J, leaving 10 bases between. Germline V CDR1 and CDR2: SGHRS, YFSETQ. There are 14 residues in the CDR3. In DNA form, the CDR3 reads TGCGCCAGCAGCTTGGCCGTGGGAAGCTACGAGCAGTACTTC. Its translation is CASSLAVGSYEQYF.

This clone is a singleton in its sample. V gene TRBV4-1 combines with J gene TRBJ2-7, with 10 nucleotides matching TRBD2. The germline CDR1 and CDR2 sequences are MGHRA and YSYEKL. The J segment lost 3 bases and the V segment lost 5 bases, leaving 7 bases of the junction unmatched. The CDR3 consists of 15 residues. The CDR3 sequence is CASSVLAGANYEQYF. Written as DNA, the CDR3 is TGCGCCAGCAGCGTTCTAGCGGGAGCAAACTACGAGCAGTACTTC.

The chain uses TRBV7-9 and TRBJ2-7; D not certain. This CDR3 contains 12 residues. The V end lost 4 bases, the J end lost 3 bases, and 7 bases lay between the germline ends. CDR1 SEHNR and CDR2 FQNEAQ come from the germline V gene (reference sequence). This CDR3 reads CASSSTIYEQYF. CDR3 bases: TGTGCCAGCAGCTCGACCATCTACGAGCAGTACTTC.